Presented here are 11 T cell receptor beta chains from one specimen sequenced in a study of early T cells in non-severe SARS-CoV-2 infection. TCRdb used MiXCR to reprocess the 5' RACE reads, holding one entry per CDR3 protein. The table has tens of thousands of distinct CDR3 sequences, more than 8.5% seen once. The sample consisted of whole blood. The source of these receptors is an adult who was a healthcare worker with PCR-confirmed SARS-CoV-2 infection or an uninfected control (not recorded which).

This clonotype was recorded at least ten times. The chain uses TRBV5-1 and TRBJ1-1; possible D gene TRBD1, 5 bases. CDR1 and CDR2 (germline): SGHRS, YFSETQ. V was clipped by 2 bases and J by 2 bases, with 7 bases between them. This CDR3 spans 13 amino acids. Written as DNA, the CDR3 is TGCGCCAGCAGCTTCCAGGGAAACACTGAAGCTTTCTTT. Protein product: CASSFQGNTEAFF.

The rearrangement joins TRBV6-1 to TRBJ2-7; TRBD2 aligns across 9 bases. Per the germline V gene, CDR1 is MNHNS and CDR2 is SASEGT. After removal of 1 base from V and 2 bases from J, the junction contained 3 bases not matched to a gene. The CDR3 length is 15 residues. CDR3: CASSEVAGGPYEQYF. The DNA for the CDR3 is TGTGCCAGCAGTGAAGTGGCGGGAGGGCCCTACGAGCAGTACTTC.

This clonotype was observed many times. The V call is TRBV20-1, the J call TRBJ2-3; D remains unclear. Deletions cut 3 bases from V and 2 bases from J, with 6 bases between. This CDR3 comprises 12 residues. The germline gives CDR1 DFQATT, CDR2 SNEGSKA (reference sequence). The CDR3 loop reads CSAREPTDTQYF. CDR3 bases: TGCAGTGCTAGGGAACCCACAGATACGCAGTATTTT.

The chain carries TRBV6-5 and TRBJ2-5; TRBD1 or TRBD2 may be the D gene (5 bases each). The CDR3 contains 14 residues. CDR1 is MNHEY, CDR2 SVGAGI, per germline. Trimming pared 7 bases from V and 4 bases from J, leaving 16 bases between. The chain's CDR3 is CASTQAGTSETQYF. CDR3 bases: TGTGCCAGCACGCAGGCCGGGACCTCAGAGACCCAGTACTTC.

This clonotype was picked up a small number of times. The chain employs TRBV5-1 and TRBJ2-4; a weak D match, TRBD2 (5 bases). The CDR3 spans 14 residues. V shed 1 base and J shed 1 base, with 6 bases lying between them. Germline V gene data show CDR1 as SGHRS and CDR2 as YFSETQ. The CDR3 sequence is CASSLSGAKNIQYF. DNA for the CDR3: TGCGCCAGCAGCTTGTCGGGGGCCAAAAACATTCAGTACTTC.

This clonotype has at least ten counts. The CDR3 protein is CASSFVGSQPQHF. The CDR3 DNA sequence: TGTGCCAGCAGCTTCGTGGGGTCCCAGCCCCAGCATTTT. V usage is TRBV5-8 and J usage is TRBJ1-5; unclear D gene. CDR3 size: 13 residues. Germline V gene data show CDR1 as SGHTS and CDR2 as YDEGEE. V was clipped by 2 bases and J by 7 bases, with 10 bases between them. Full variable domain (outside the CDR3, taken from reference TRBV5-8 and TRBJ1-5): EAGVTQSPTHLIKTRGQQATLRCSPISGHTSVYWYQQALGLGLQFLLWYDEGEERNRGNFPPRFSGRQFPNYSSELNVNALELEDSALYLCASSFVGSQPQHFGDGTRLSIL.

This clonotype appeared many times. This chain's CDR3 is CASRPTSDGTGELFF. The CDR3 DNA reads TGTGCCAGCAGACCAACTAGCGATGGCACCGGGGAGCTGTTTTTT. The rearrangement uses TRBV7-3 and TRBJ2-2; 7 bases are shared with TRBD2. The CDR3 runs 15 residues. V trimming: 6 bases; J trimming: 4 bases; junction bases outside the gene matches: 8. The germline gives CDR1 SGHTA, CDR2 FQGTGA. The full variable domain, with the rest looked up from reference TRBV7-3 and TRBJ2-2, is GAGVSQTPSNKVTEKGKYVELRCDPISGHTALYWYRQSLGQGPEFLIYFQGTGAADDSGLPNDRFFAVRPEGSVSTLKIQRTERGDSAVYLCASRPTSDGTGELFFGEGSRLTVL.

This clonotype occurred many times. The V gene is TRBV6-5, the J gene TRBJ1-1, with D perhaps TRBD1 (5 bases). Germline loops: CDR1 MNHEY, CDR2 SVGAGI. This CDR3 has 17 residues. V shed 0 bases and J shed 5 bases, with 19 bases lying between them. Here the CDR3 DNA reads TGTGCCAGCAGTTACTCTTTTACCCTACGAAGGGGTACTGAAGCTTTCTTT. As protein: CASSYSFTLRRGTEAFF.

In regard to this clonotype: The junction shows a germline mismatch at one end, possibly a read error. The V gene is TRBV5-1, the J gene TRBJ1-1; tentatively, D is TRBD1 (5 bases). Germline lookup yields CDR1 SGHRS and CDR2 YFSETQ. The CDR3 totals 13 residues. The CDR3 DNA is TGCGCCAGCAGCACGGAGGGGTACACTAAAGCTTTCTTT. Protein: CASSTEGYTKAFF.

At least ten counts were recorded for this clonotype. V usage is TRBV12-3 or TRBV12-4 and J usage is TRBJ1-5; no definite D call. The V and J ends lost 7 bases and 6 bases respectively, with 10 bases between them. The CDR3 runs 12 residues. CDR3 in DNA: TGTGCCAGCACTTTTGCGGGTCAGCCCCAGCATTTT. This encodes CASTFAGQPQHF.

V is TRBV3-1 and J is TRBJ1-4; D ambiguous. The germline gives CDR1 LGHDT, CDR2 YNNKEL (reference sequence). Trimming left V 5 bases short and J 8 bases short, with 15 bases between. The CDR3 spans 14 residues. For the CDR3, the DNA is TGTGCCAGCAGCTACGGGATTAAAGGGGAAAAACTGTTTTTT. It encodes CASSYGIKGEKLFF.